These T cell receptor beta chains were read from a single sample in a study of T cells in localized non-small cell lung cancer. Using immunoSEQ multiplex PCR, the repertoire was profiled, and TCRdb retains in-frame clones only, with some absent. The sample includes roughly 53,000 clones, approximately 80% of them seen just once. Sequences were derived from peripheral blood mononuclear cells, sampled before any cancer treatment. All receptors come from a man between 40 and 70 years old with stage III lung adenocarcinoma. Each CDR3 is given with its conserved first and last residue. D genes are given only for firm matches. Size values are once, few and many counts, or a class for expanded clones, and some rows have none.

j_call | v_call | clone_size | d_call | cdr3_aa | cdr3_nt
TRBJ1-1 | TRBV5-1 | . | TRBD1 | CASSLGQTGMEAFF | TGCGCCAGCAGCTTGGGCCAGACAGGGATGGAGGCTTTCTTT
TRBJ1-3 | TRBV7-9 | . | TRBD1 | CASRSDRAGNTIYF | TGTGCCAGCAGATCCGACAGGGCTGGAAACACCATATATTTT
TRBJ2-7 | TRBV19 | . | . | CASSLNAPTVGHSRNEQYF | TGTGCCAGTAGTCTCAACGCCCCTACCGTTGGACACTCAAGGAACGAGCAGTACTTC
TRBJ2-7 | TRBV18 | . | . | CASSPPGVGGGEQYF | TGTGCCAGCTCACCACCGGGGGTTGGGGGAGGCGAGCAGTACTTC
TRBJ2-3 | TRBV9 | once | . | CASSVGDSGNTDTQYF | TGTGCCAGCAGCGTAGGGGATAGCGGCAACACAGATACGCAGTATTTT
TRBJ2-3 | TRBV13 | . | TRBD2 | CASSLLAGGSSTDTQYF | TGTGCCAGCAGCTTACTAGCGGGGGGATCTAGCACAGATACGCAGTATTTT
TRBJ2-1 | TRBV9 | few | TRBD2 | CASSAQGTTYNEQFF | TGTGCCAGCAGTGCCCAAGGGACTACCTACAATGAGCAGTTCTTC
TRBJ2-5 | TRBV7-2 | . | TRBD2 | CASSPQAGSQETQYF | TGTGCCAGCAGCCCGCAAGCGGGGAGCCAAGAGACCCAGTACTTC
TRBJ2-5 | TRBV29-1 | . | TRBD2 | CSVYKVTSGRASRETQYF | TGCAGCGTCTATAAGGTGACTAGCGGGAGGGCCTCTCGGGAGACCCAGTACTTC
TRBJ2-5 | TRBV5-1 | . | . | CASSLNQGLETQYF | TGCGCCAGCAGCTTGAATCAGGGGCTGGAGACCCAGTACTTC
TRBJ2-2 | TRBV5-1 | . | TRBD2 | CASSLASLRSGRGKNTGELFF | TGCGCCAGCAGCTTGGCCAGTTTAAGGTCCGGGCGGGGGAAGAACACCGGGGAGCTGTTTTTT
TRBJ1-2 | TRBV5-1 | . | . | CASSLQGDYGYTF | TGCGCCAGCAGCCTTCAGGGCGACTATGGCTACACCTTC
TRBJ2-1 | TRBV11-1 | once | TRBD1 | CASSLGGQASYNEQFF | TGTGCCAGCAGCTTAGGGGGACAGGCTTCCTACAATGAGCAGTTCTTC
TRBJ2-7 | TRBV5-4 | once | . | CASSFDTSGDEQYF | TGTGCCAGCAGCTTTGACACCTCGGGCGACGAGCAGTACTTC
TRBJ1-5 | TRBV6-1 | . | . | CASSEEGPQHF | TGTGCCAGCAGTGAAGAGGGGCCCCAGCATTTT
TRBJ1-4 | TRBV19 | . | TRBD1 | CASSAADRGREKLFF | TGTGCCAGTAGTGCCGCGGACAGGGGCCGAGAAAAACTGTTTTTT
TRBJ2-1 | TRBV27 | . | TRBD2 | CASSLESGSSYNEQFF | TGTGCCAGCAGCTTAGAGAGCGGGAGTAGTTACAATGAGCAGTTCTTC
TRBJ2-7 | TRBV27 | . | . | CASGPTELSYEQYF | TGTGCCAGCGGACCGACAGAGCTCTCCTACGAGCAGTACTTC
TRBJ1-5 | TRBV6-6 | once | . | CASSSLNQPQHF | TGTGCCAGCAGCTCCCTGAATCAGCCCCAGCATTTT
TRBJ2-7 | TRBV11-1 | . | TRBD2 | CASSNAGLFYEQYF | TGTGCCAGCAGCAATGCGGGACTATTCTACGAGCAGTACTTC
TRBJ2-7 | TRBV5-4 | . | . | CASSADLRGAYEQYF | TGTGCCAGCAGCGCGGACCTTCGAGGGGCCTACGAGCAGTACTTC
TRBJ2-5 | TRBV7-2 | once | TRBD2 | CASSPARRGETQYF | TGTGCCAGCAGCCCTGCGAGGCGGGGGGAGACCCAGTACTTC
TRBJ1-1 | TRBV7-2 | . | . | CASSLDAGPQAFF | TGTGCCAGCAGCTTAGACGCGGGACCTCAAGCTTTCTTT
TRBJ2-4 | TRBV18 | once | TRBD1 | CASSLTGGGNIQYF | TGTGCCAGCTCCCTGACAGGGGGAGGGAACATTCAGTACTTC
TRBJ2-1 | TRBV30 | . | TRBD2 | CAWSEAGVVSYNEQFF | TGTGCCTGGAGTGAGGCGGGAGTGGTCTCCTACAATGAGCAGTTCTTC
TRBJ2-7 | TRBV10-1 | . | TRBD1 | CASSKQGDEQYF | TGCGCCAGCAGTAAACAGGGGGACGAGCAGTACTTC
TRBJ2-2 | TRBV6-6 | . | . | CASSRTANTGELFF | TGTGCCAGCAGTCGCACAGCGAACACCGGGGAGCTGTTTTTT
TRBJ1-2 | TRBV6-1 | . | . | CASNPGGTNYGYTF | TGTGCCAGCAATCCCGGGGGGACTAACTATGGCTACACCTTC
TRBJ1-1 | TRBV5-6 | . | . | CASSLTRGGMNTEAFF | TGTGCCAGCAGCTTAACAAGGGGTGGCATGAACACTGAAGCTTTCTTT
TRBJ2-3 | TRBV7-3 | . | . | CASSLDYTDTQYF | TGTGCCAGCAGCTTAGACTACACAGATACGCAGTATTTT
TRBJ1-1 | TRBV19 | . | TRBD1 | CASKEGQGFLGAFF | TGTGCCAGTAAGGAGGGACAGGGATTCCTAGGAGCTTTCTTT
TRBJ1-1 | TRBV6-4 | few | . | CASSDSSRGTEAFF | TGTGCCAGCAGTGACTCAAGCAGGGGCACTGAAGCTTTCTTT
TRBJ1-2 | TRBV11-2 | few | . | CASSLGQTYGYTF | TGTGCCAGCAGCTTAGGACAGACTTATGGCTACACCTTC
TRBJ2-1 | TRBV7-3 | . | . | CASRGNNEQFF | TGTGCCAGCAGGGGTAACAATGAGCAGTTCTTC
TRBJ2-3 | TRBV11-1 | . | . | CASSSLGQDTDTQYF | TGTGCCAGCAGCTCTCTCGGGCAGGACACAGATACGCAGTATTTT
TRBJ2-5 | TRBV7-3 | . | . | CASSLGPDRETQYF | TGTGCCAGCAGCTTGGGACCCGACAGAGAGACCCAGTACTTC
TRBJ2-1 | TRBV10-3 | . | TRBD2 | CAISGTSGVNEQFF | TGTGCCATCAGTGGGACTAGCGGGGTAAATGAGCAGTTCTTC
TRBJ2-7 | TRBV30 | . | TRBD1 | CAWSVDREYEQYF | TGTGCCTGGAGTGTAGACAGGGAATACGAGCAGTACTTC
TRBJ2-1 | TRBV7-9 | . | . | CASRQSSGGSHEQFF | TGTGCCAGCAGGCAGTCATCAGGAGGCTCCCATGAGCAGTTCTTC
TRBJ1-1 | TRBV6-1 | . | . | CASEVLGGNTEAFF | TGTGCCAGCGAGGTACTGGGGGGGAACACTGAAGCTTTCTTT
TRBJ2-2 | TRBV18 | . | TRBD1 | CASSPGQGAYTGELFF | TGTGCCAGCTCACCAGGACAGGGGGCTTACACCGGGGAGCTGTTTTTT
TRBJ2-7 | TRBV11-2 | . | . | CASSSGTVYEQYF | TGTGCCAGCAGCTCCGGGACGGTCTACGAGCAGTACTTC
TRBJ2-7 | TRBV10-2 | once | . | CATQASGHSYEQYF | TGCGCCACCCAGGCTTCCGGGCATTCCTACGAGCAGTACTTC
TRBJ2-5 | TRBV9 | . | . | CASSVDGGLRETQYF | TGTGCCAGCAGCGTAGACGGGGGGCTCCGGGAGACCCAGTACTTC
TRBJ1-2 | TRBV18 | . | TRBD1 | CASSPKQGLSDYGYTF | TGTGCCAGCTCACCAAAACAGGGGTTATCGGACTATGGCTACACCTTC
TRBJ1-1 | TRBV30 | . | . | CAWSVPLMNTEAFF | TGTGCCTGGAGTGTACCCCTTATGAACACTGAAGCTTTCTTT
TRBJ2-5 | TRBV9 | . | TRBD1 | CASSASGTGGAGETQYF | TGTGCCAGCAGCGCATCCGGGACAGGGGGCGCAGGAGAGACCCAGTACTTC
TRBJ2-2 | TRBV19 | . | . | CASSPIRDTNTGELFF | TGTGCCAGTAGTCCGATACGGGACACTAACACCGGGGAGCTGTTTTTT
TRBJ2-2 | TRBV30 | . | . | CAWSPGNGELFF | TGTGCCTGGAGTCCAGGGAACGGGGAGCTGTTTTTT
TRBJ1-6 | TRBV27 | . | . | CASRREAYNSPLHF | TGTGCCAGCAGAAGGGAAGCCTATAATTCACCCCTCCACTTT
TRBJ2-2 | TRBV5-5 | . | . | CASSHWAGELFF | TGTGCCAGCAGTCATTGGGCCGGGGAGCTGTTTTTT
TRBJ2-5 | TRBV5-1 | . | . | CASSLDIAARETQYF | TGCGCCAGCAGCTTGGACATAGCGGCTCGGGAGACCCAGTACTTC
TRBJ2-1 | TRBV7-9 | . | . | CASRLDGGRNEQFF | TGTGCCAGCAGGCTCGATGGGGGGAGAAATGAGCAGTTCTTC
TRBJ2-2 | TRBV19 | . | TRBD2 | CASSIGGGANGELFF | TGTGCCAGTAGTATTGGCGGGGGGGCCAACGGGGAGCTGTTTTTT
TRBJ1-3 | TRBV9 | . | . | CASSIRGVSGNTIYF | TGTGCCAGCAGCATTAGGGGTGTCTCTGGAAACACCATATATTTT
TRBJ1-5 | TRBV18 | once | . | CASSSGEGGVQPQHF | TGTGCCAGCTCATCGGGGGAAGGGGGGGTCCAGCCCCAGCATTTT
TRBJ1-5 | TRBV4-3 | . | . | CASSQERGQPQHF | TGCGCCAGCAGCCAAGAGAGGGGTCAGCCCCAGCATTTT
TRBJ2-3 | TRBV7-2 | . | TRBD1 | CASSPFFGTGQADTQYF | TGTGCCAGCAGCCCCTTTTTTGGGACAGGGCAGGCAGATACGCAGTATTTT
TRBJ2-2 | TRBV2 | once | . | CASSEGGRVTGELFF | TGTGCCAGCAGTGAAGGCGGCAGGGTTACCGGGGAGCTGTTTTTT
TRBJ2-1 | TRBV5-4 | . | . | CASSLSGRAYNEQFF | TGTGCCAGCAGCTTGAGCGGTCGAGCTTACAATGAGCAGTTCTTC